These T cell receptor beta chains were read from a single sample in a study of blood T cell repertoires in COVID-19. TCRdb keeps only in-frame clones here, not all; method: immunoSEQ multiplex PCR. The sample yields around 140,000 clones, more than 65% seen once. Sequenced sample: peripheral blood. The receptors here all came from a woman in her sixties or seventies with acute or convalescent COVID-19. Each CDR3 is given without its conserved first and last residue. The order of the fields is J gene, V gene, D gene, CDR3 protein. A D gene is named only where the DNA matches it firmly.

J: TRBJ1-5
V: TRBV2
D: -
CDR3: ASSEWGVVGNQPQH

J: TRBJ2-3
V: TRBV29-1
D: TRBD1
CDR3: SVESDREPLDTQY

J: TRBJ1-5
V: TRBV10-3
D: TRBD1
CDR3: AISNGTGSQPQH

J: TRBJ1-1
V: TRBV19
D: -
CDR3: ASSYGTEAF

J: TRBJ2-2
V: TRBV7-9
D: TRBD2
CDR3: ASSPGSGATNTGELF

J: TRBJ1-5
V: TRBV3-1/TRBV3-2
D: -
CDR3: ASSQDKTAEGQPQH

J: TRBJ1-6
V: TRBV10-3
D: -
CDR3: AISESQSPLH

J: TRBJ1-5
V: TRBV10-2
D: TRBD1
CDR3: ASSSGTGVQPQH

J: TRBJ1-4
V: TRBV6-2/TRBV6-3
D: TRBD1
CDR3: ASSSPGTGNEKLF

J: TRBJ2-6
V: TRBV24-1
D: TRBD1
CDR3: ATSDLPGRAQGAGANVLT

J: TRBJ1-2
V: TRBV4-1
D: -
CDR3: ASSQDPVASGYGYT

J: TRBJ2-1
V: TRBV19
D: TRBD2
CDR3: ASGTSGRSYNEQF

J: TRBJ2-7
V: TRBV28
D: TRBD2
CDR3: ASSFTQLAGEDEQY

J: TRBJ1-5
V: TRBV7-2
D: -
CDR3: ASSPQGRQPQH

J: TRBJ1-2
V: TRBV19
D: TRBD1
CDR3: ASSEAPGGSYGYT

J: TRBJ1-1
V: TRBV14
D: -
CDR3: ASSPLGGYAF